A selection of T cell receptor beta chains follows, all from one sample in a study of T cell responses to AZD1222 COVID-19 vaccine. Here immunoSEQ multiplex PCR was the method, and the copy in TCRdb shows in-frame clones only, minus some. The sample has fewer than 200,000 clones; approximately 92% are singletons. This material consisted of peripheral blood, taken on day 0 of AZD1222 vaccination. The receptor source for this set is an adult in good health. The conserved cysteine and the conserved F or W are not part of the CDR3 here. The order of the fields is CDR3 protein, clone size, J gene, V gene. The listing skips clone size in some rows; elsewhere it reads once, few, many or a size class.

ASSEIRTSGSSGANVLT NA TRBJ2-6 TRBV10-2
ASSSLPGQGSAEQY NA TRBJ2-7 TRBV18
AIGGGGTNEKLF NA TRBJ1-4 TRBV10-3
SVGLLNEQF NA TRBJ2-1 TRBV29-1
ASSQGSTQPQH once TRBJ1-5 TRBV3-1/TRBV3-2
ASSRVTNEKLF NA TRBJ1-4 TRBV2
ASSLYSSRGQETQY NA TRBJ2-5 TRBV5-4
ASSPTSGDGPYEQY NA TRBJ2-7 TRBV18
ASSQAGATPYEQY NA TRBJ2-7 TRBV4-1
ASSSGRFTDTQY NA TRBJ2-3 TRBV19
ASSAGANVLT NA TRBJ2-6 TRBV7-9
ASSPGSSYEQY NA TRBJ2-7 TRBV14
ASSEEIGVWEKLF once TRBJ1-4 TRBV6-1
ASSLAMGVTDTQY NA TRBJ2-3 TRBV5-1
ASSLLGSATEQF NA TRBJ2-1 TRBV28
ASSGSRAGVEAF NA TRBJ1-1 TRBV6-1
ASSPAGTGEPEQF NA TRBJ2-1 TRBV18
ASSPGQKQETQY NA TRBJ2-5 TRBV19
ASSQADIFSGNTIY NA TRBJ1-3 TRBV4-2
ASSLSGARTEAF NA TRBJ1-1 TRBV19
ASSTGTGKIYEQY NA TRBJ2-7 TRBV27
ASSEWAAQGST NA TRBJ1-2 TRBV2
ASSLGQAFSGNTIY NA TRBJ1-3 TRBV18
ASSTLQGRRTEAF NA TRBJ1-1 TRBV21-1